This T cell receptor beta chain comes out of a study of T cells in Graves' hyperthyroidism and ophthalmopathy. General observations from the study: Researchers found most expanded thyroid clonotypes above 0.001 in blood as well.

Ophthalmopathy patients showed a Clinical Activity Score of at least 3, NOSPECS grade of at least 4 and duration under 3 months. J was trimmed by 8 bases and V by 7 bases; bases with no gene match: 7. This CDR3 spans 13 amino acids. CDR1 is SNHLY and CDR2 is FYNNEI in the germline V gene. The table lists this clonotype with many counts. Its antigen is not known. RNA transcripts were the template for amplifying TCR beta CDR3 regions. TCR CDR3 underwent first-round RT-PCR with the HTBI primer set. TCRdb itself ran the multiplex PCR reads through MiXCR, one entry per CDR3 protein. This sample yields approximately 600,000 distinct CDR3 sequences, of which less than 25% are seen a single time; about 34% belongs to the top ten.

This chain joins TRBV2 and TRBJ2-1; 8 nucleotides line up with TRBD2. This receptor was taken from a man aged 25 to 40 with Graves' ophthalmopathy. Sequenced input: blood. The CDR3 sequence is CASTPSGSDEQFF. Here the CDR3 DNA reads TGTGCCAGCACTCCCAGCGGGAGCGATGAGCAGTTCTTC.